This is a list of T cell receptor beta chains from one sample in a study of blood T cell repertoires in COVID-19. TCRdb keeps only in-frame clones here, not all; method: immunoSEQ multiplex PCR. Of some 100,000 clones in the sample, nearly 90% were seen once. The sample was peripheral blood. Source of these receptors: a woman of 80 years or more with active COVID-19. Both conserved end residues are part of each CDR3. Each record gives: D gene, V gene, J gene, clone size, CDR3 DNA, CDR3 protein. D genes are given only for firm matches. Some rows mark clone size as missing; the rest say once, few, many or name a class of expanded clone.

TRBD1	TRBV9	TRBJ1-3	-	TGTGCCAGCAGCAACCGATCGGACAGGGGGGCGACCATATATTTT	CASSNRSDRGATIYF
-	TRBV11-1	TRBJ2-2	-	TGTGCCAGCAGCTTAGTCGGTCCCCCTATCACCGGGGAGCTGTTTTTT	CASSLVGPPITGELFF
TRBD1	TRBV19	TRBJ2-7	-	TGTGCCAGTAGTAGGACGGGACAGGGGGCTAACGAGCAGTACTTC	CASSRTGQGANEQYF
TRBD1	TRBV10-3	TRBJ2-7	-	TGTGCCATCAGTGAGAGAACCAGGGTAGGGGGCACCTACGAGCAGTACTTC	CAISERTRVGGTYEQYF
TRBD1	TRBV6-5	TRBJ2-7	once	TGTGCCAGCAGTTACAGTCCAGGGGGCCGAGTCTACGAGCAGTACTTC	CASSYSPGGRVYEQYF
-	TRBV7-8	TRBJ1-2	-	TGTGCCAGCAGCTTAGCTGGGGCGGAAAGGCGAGGCTACACCTTC	CASSLAGAERRGYTF
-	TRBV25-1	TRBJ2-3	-	TGTGCCAGCAGTTGGAGGGATACGCAGTATTTT	CASSWRDTQYF
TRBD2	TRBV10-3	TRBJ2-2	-	TGTGCCATCAGTGAGTCCGGGACTAGCGGGAGCTGGGCCGGGGAGCTGTTTTTT	CAISESGTSGSWAGELFF
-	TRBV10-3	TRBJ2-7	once	TGTGCCATCAGTGATCGGGTTTCGGACTCCTACGAGCAGTACTTC	CAISDRVSDSYEQYF
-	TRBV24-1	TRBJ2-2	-	TGTGCCACCAGTGAACCCGGACAGCCGAACACCGGGGAGCTGTTTTTT	CATSEPGQPNTGELFF
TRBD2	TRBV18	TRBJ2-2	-	TGTGCCAGCTCACCAGTAGCGGGCAGGACCGGGGAGCTGTTTTTT	CASSPVAGRTGELFF
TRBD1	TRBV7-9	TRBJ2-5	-	TGTGCCAGCAGCCCCACAGGGGGTGGAGAGACCCAGTACTTC	CASSPTGGGETQYF
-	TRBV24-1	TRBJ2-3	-	TGTGCCACCAGAGGGAGAGGCACAGATACGCAGTATTTT	CATRGRGTDTQYF
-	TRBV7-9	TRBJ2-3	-	TGTGCCAGCAGCACCCGAGAGATGCAGGGTACGGAAAGCACAGATACGCAGTATTTT	CASSTREMQGTESTDTQYF
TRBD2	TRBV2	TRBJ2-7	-	TGTGCCAGCAGGAGGACTAGCGGTTTTGGGGACTACGAGCAGTACTTC	CASRRTSGFGDYEQYF
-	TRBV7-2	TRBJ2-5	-	TGTGCCAGCAGCTTAGTGATTGTGGGGAGAGAGACCCAGTACTTC	CASSLVIVGRETQYF
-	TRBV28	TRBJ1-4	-	TGTGCCAGCAGTTTAAGTTTTTTCGTCAGGGATAGTGAAAAACTGTTTTTT	CASSLSFFVRDSEKLFF
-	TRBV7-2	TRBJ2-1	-	TGTGCCAGCAGCTTGGCTAGTGGATCCGGCTCCTACAATGAGCAGTTCTTC	CASSLASGSGSYNEQFF
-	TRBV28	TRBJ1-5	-	TGTGCCAGCAGTGCTGATGACGGCTTCCCAGGGCCCCAGCATTTT	CASSADDGFPGPQHF
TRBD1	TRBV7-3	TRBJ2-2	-	TGTGCCAGCAGAGGGCAGGGGGCTGGTTCGACCACCGGGGAGCTGTTTTTT	CASRGQGAGSTTGELFF
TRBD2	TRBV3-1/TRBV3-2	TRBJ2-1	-	TGTGCCAGCACCCTGGGACTAGCGGGCAATGAGCAGTTCTTC	CASTLGLAGNEQFF
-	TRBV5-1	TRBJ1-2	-	TGCGCCAGCAGCTTGGTCGGGGGAGGCTACACCTTC	CASSLVGGGYTF
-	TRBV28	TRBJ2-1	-	TGTGCCAGCAGTTTAAGTGGGCGACGCAACAATGAGCAGTTCTTC	CASSLSGRRNNEQFF
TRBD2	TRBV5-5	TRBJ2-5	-	TGTGCCAGCAGTCGGAGACTAGCGGGAGTGGAGACCCAGTACTTC	CASSRRLAGVETQYF
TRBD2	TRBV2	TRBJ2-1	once	TGTGCCAGCAGTGGGGCGGGAGGACTCTACAATGAGCAGTTCTTC	CASSGAGGLYNEQFF
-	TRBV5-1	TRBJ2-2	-	TGCGCCAGCAGCTTGTTAGTCAGGGGCACCGGGGAGCTGTTTTTT	CASSLLVRGTGELFF
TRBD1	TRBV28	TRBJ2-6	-	TGTGCCAGCAGTTACGGACAGGGGCTGGTCTTCTCTGGGGCCAACGTCCTGACTTTC	CASSYGQGLVFSGANVLTF
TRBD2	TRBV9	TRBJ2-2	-	TGTGCCAGCAGCGGCACTAGCGGCTGGGACACCGGGGAGCTGTTTTTT	CASSGTSGWDTGELFF
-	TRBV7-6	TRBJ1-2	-	TGTGCCAGCAGCCCCGGGACATCGGAACTAGGCGGCTACACCTTC	CASSPGTSELGGYTF
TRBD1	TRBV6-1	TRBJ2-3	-	TGTGCCAGCAGTGCCCAACGGACAGGTCATTACACAGATACGCAGTATTTT	CASSAQRTGHYTDTQYF
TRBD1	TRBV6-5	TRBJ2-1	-	TGTGCCAGCAGGGGACAGAATTACAATGAGCAGTTCTTC	CASRGQNYNEQFF
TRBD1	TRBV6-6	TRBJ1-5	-	TGTGCCAGCAGTCCGCCCACTTCCGGGACAGGGTATCAGCCCCAGCATTTT	CASSPPTSGTGYQPQHF
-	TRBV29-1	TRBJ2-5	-	TGCAGCGTTGAAGATAGGCACAGGGCCCGGGAGACCCAGTACTTC	CSVEDRHRARETQYF
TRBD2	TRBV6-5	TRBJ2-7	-	TGTGCCAGCAGTTACGGACTAGCCTTGGACGAGCAGTACTTC	CASSYGLALDEQYF
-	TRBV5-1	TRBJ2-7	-	TGCGCCAGCAGCTTCCGTGTCTCCTACGAGCAGTACTTC	CASSFRVSYEQYF
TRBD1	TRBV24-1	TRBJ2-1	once	TGTGCCACCAGTGATTTTGACAGGGGAACCTACAATGAGCAGTTCTTC	CATSDFDRGTYNEQFF
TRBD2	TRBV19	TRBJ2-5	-	TGTGCCAGTAGTGGAGGGACTAGGGGGGAGACCCAGTACTTC	CASSGGTRGETQYF
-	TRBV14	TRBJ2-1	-	TGTGCCAGCAGCCAAAGAAGTACTAGCCGTTACAATGAGCAGTTCTTC	CASSQRSTSRYNEQFF
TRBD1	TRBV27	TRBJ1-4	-	TGTGCCAGCAGTGATTTGACAGGGATTAATGAAAAACTGTTTTTT	CASSDLTGINEKLFF
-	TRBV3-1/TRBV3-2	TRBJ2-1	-	TGTGCCAGCAGCCAAGGACTAGTCGATGAGCAGTTCTTC	CASSQGLVDEQFF
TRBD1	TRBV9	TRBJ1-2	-	TGTGCCAGCAGCGGCGGGACAGATGGCTACACCTTC	CASSGGTDGYTF
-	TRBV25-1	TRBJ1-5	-	TGTGCCAGCAGTCGTGGGAGTCAGCCCCAGCATTTT	CASSRGSQPQHF
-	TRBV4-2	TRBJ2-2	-	TGTGCCAGCAGCCAAGGCCACCGGGACACCGACACCGGGGAGCTGTTTTTT	CASSQGHRDTDTGELFF
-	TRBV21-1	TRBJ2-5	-	TGTGCCAGCAGCGTCCGGGACTTGCTTGAAAGGGAGACCCAGTACTTC	CASSVRDLLERETQYF